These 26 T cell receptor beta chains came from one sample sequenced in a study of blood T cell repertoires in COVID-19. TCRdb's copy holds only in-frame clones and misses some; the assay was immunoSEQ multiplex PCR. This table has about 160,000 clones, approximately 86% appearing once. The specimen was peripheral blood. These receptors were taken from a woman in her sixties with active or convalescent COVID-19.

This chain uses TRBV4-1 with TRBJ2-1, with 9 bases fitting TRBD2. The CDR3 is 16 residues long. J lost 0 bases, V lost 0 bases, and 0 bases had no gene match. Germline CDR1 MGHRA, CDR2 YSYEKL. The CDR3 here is CASSQDSGGSYNEQFF. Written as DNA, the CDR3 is TGCGCCAGCAGCCAAGATAGCGGGGGCTCCTACAATGAGCAGTTCTTC.

The CDR3 bases are TGTGCCAGCAGTGAAGCGGAGGACAGGCTGAACACTGAAGCTTTCTTT. Translated, it gives CASSEAEDRLNTEAFF. The chain recombines TRBV2 with TRBJ1-1, with TRBD1 matching 7 bases. The ends lost 0 bases at V and 0 bases at J; junction bases unmatched: 4. CDR1 is SNHLY, CDR2 FYNNEI, per germline. The CDR3 covers 16 residues.

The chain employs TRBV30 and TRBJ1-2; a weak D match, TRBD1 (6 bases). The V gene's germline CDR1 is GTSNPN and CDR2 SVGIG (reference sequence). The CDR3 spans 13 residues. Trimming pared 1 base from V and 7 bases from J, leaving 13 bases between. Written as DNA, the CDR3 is TGTGCCTGGAGTGCATCCGGGACACCTGGCTACACCTTC. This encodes CAWSASGTPGYTF.

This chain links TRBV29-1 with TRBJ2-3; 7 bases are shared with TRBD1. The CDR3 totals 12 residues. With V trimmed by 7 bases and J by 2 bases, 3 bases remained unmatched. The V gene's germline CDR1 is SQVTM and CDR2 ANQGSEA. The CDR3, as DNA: TGCAGCGGGGGGACAGACACAGATACGCAGTATTTT. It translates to CSGGTDTDTQYF.

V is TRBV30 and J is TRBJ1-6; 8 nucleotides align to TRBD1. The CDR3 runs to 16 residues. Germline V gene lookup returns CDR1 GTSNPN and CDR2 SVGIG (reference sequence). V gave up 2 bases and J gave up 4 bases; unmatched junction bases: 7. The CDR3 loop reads CAWSKGQEFYNSPLHF. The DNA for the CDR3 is TGTGCCTGGAGTAAGGGACAGGAGTTTTATAATTCACCCCTCCACTTT.

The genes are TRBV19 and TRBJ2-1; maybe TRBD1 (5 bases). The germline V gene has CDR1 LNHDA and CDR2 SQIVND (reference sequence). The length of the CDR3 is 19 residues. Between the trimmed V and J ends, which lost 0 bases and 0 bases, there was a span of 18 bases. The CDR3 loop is CASSIDLGRGPISYNEQFF. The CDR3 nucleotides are TGTGCCAGTAGTATAGATTTGGGGCGAGGCCCCATCTCCTACAATGAGCAGTTCTTC.

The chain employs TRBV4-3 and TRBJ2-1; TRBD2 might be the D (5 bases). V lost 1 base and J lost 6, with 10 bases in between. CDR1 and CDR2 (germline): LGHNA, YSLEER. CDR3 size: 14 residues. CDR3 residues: CASSQVLAGNEQFF. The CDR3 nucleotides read TGCGCCAGCAGCCAAGTCCTAGCAGGCAATGAGCAGTTCTTC.

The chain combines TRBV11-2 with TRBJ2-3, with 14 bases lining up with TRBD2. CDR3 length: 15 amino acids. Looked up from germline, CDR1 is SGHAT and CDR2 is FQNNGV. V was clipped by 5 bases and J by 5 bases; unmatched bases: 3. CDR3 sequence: CASSPGLAGGDTQYF. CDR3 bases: TGTGCCAGCAGCCCTGGACTAGCGGGGGGAGATACGCAGTATTTT.

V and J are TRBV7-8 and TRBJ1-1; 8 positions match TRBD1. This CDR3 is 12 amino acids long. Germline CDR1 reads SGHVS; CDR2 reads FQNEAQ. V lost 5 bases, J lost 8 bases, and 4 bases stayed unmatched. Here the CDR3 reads CASSQRTGEAFF. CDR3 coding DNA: TGTGCCAGCAGCCAACGGACAGGGGAAGCTTTCTTT.

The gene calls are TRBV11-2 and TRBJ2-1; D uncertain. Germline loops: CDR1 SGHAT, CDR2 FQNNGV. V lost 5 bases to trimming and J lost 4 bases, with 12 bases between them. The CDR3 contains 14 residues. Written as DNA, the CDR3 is TGTGCCAGCAGCCCTAGTAGGATTTACAATGAGCAGTTCTTC. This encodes CASSPSRIYNEQFF. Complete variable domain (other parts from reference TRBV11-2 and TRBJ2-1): EAGVAQSPRYKIIEKRQSVAFWCNPISGHATLYWYQQILGQGPKLLIQFQNNGVVDDSQLPKDRFSAERLKGVDSTLKIQPAKLEDSAVYLCASSPSRIYNEQFFGPGTRLTVL.

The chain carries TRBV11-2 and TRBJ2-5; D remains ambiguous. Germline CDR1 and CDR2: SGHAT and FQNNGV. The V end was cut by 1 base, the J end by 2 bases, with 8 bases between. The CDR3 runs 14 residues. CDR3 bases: TGTGCCAGCAGCTTAGCGGCGGCTCAAGAGACCCAGTACTTC. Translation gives CASSLAAAQETQYF. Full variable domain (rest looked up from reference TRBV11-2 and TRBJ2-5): EAGVAQSPRYKIIEKRQSVAFWCNPISGHATLYWYQQILGQGPKLLIQFQNNGVVDDSQLPKDRFSAERLKGVDSTLKIQPAKLEDSAVYLCASSLAAAQETQYFGPGTRLLVL.

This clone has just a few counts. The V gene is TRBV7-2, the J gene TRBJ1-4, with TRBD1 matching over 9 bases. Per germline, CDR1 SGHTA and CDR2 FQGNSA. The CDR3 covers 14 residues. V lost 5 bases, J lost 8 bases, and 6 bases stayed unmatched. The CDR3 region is CASSLQGAGEKLFF. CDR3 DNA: TGTGCCAGCAGCCTACAGGGGGCGGGCGAAAAACTGTTTTTT. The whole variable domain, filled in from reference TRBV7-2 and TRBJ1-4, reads GAGVSQSPSNKVTEKGKDVELRCDPISGHTALYWYRQSLGQGLEFLIYFQGNSAPDKSGLPSDRFSAERTGGSVSTLTIQRTQQEDSAVYLCASSLQGAGEKLFFGSGTQLSVL.

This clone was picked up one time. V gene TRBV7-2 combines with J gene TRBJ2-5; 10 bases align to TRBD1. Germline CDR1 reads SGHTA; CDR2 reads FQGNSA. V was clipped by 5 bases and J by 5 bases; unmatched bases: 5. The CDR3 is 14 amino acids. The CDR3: CASSPDRGSETQYF. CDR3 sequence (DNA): TGTGCCAGCAGCCCGGACAGGGGGAGTGAGACCCAGTACTTC.

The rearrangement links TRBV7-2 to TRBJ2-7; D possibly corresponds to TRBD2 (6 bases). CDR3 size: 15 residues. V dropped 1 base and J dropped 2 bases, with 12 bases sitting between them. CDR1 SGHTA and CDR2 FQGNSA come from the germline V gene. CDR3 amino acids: CASSLEASEAYEQYF. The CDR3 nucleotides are TGTGCCAGCAGCTTAGAGGCTAGCGAGGCCTACGAGCAGTACTTC.

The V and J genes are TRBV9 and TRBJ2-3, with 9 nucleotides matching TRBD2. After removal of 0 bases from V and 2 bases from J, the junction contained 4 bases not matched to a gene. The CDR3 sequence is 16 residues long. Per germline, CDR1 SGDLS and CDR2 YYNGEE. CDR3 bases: TGTGCCAGCAGCGTAGTGGCTAGCGGGGCCACAGATACGCAGTATTTT. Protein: CASSVVASGATDTQYF.

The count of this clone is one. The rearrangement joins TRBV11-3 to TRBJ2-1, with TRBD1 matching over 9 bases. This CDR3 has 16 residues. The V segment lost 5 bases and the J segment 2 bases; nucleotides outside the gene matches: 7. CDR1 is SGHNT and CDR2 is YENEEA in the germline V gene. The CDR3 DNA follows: TGTGCCAGCAGCGCAGGGACAGGGACGACCTACAATGAGCAGTTCTTC. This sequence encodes CASSAGTGTTYNEQFF.

CDR3 region: CASSQRGAGNTIYF. CDR3 coding DNA: TGTGCCAGCAGCCAACGGGGAGCTGGAAACACCATATATTTT. The genes are TRBV7-8 and TRBJ1-3; D gene unclear. The CDR3 consists of 14 residues. The V gene lost 5 bases and the J gene lost 2 bases, with 10 bases spanning the gap. Germline-derived CDR1 and CDR2 are SGHVS and FQNEAQ. Filled out from reference TRBV7-8 and TRBJ1-3, the complete variable domain reads GAGVSQSPRYKVAKRGQDVALRCDPISGHVSLFWYQQALGQGPEFLTYFQNEAQLDKSGLPSDRFFAERPEGSVSTLKIQRTQQEDSAVYLCASSQRGAGNTIYFGEGSWLTVV.

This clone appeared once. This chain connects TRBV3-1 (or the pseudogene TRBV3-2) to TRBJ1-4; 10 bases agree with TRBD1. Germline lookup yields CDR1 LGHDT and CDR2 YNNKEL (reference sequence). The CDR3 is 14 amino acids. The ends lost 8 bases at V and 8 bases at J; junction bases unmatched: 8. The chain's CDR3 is CASGGDRGLEKLFF. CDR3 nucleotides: TGTGCCAGCGGGGGAGACAGGGGGCTAGAAAAACTGTTTTTT.

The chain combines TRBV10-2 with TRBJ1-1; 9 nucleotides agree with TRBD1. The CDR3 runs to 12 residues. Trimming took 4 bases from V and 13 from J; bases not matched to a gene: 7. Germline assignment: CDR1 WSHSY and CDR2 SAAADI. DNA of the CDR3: TGCGCCAGCAGTGGTACAGGGGGCCGAGTTTTCTTT. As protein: CASSGTGGRVFF.

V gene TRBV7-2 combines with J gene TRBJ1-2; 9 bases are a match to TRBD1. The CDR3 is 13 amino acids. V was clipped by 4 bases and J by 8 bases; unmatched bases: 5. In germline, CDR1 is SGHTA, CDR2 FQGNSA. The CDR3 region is CASSSQGARGYTF. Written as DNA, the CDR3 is TGTGCCAGCAGCTCACAGGGGGCGCGAGGCTACACCTTC.

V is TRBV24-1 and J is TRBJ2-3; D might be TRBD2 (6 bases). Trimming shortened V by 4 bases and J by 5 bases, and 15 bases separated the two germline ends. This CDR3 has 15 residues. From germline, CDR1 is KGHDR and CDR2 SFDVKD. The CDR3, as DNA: TGTGCCACCAGTGACCCGGGAGAGGCTGGAGATACGCAGTATTTT. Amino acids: CATSDPGEAGDTQYF.

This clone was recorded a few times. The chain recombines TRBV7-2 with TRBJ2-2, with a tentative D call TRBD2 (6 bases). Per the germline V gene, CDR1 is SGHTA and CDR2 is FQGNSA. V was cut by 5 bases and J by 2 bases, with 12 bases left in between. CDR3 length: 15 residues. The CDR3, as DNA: TGTGCCAGCAGCCCGCAGGGACTTAACACCGGGGAGCTGTTTTTT. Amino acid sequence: CASSPQGLNTGELFF.

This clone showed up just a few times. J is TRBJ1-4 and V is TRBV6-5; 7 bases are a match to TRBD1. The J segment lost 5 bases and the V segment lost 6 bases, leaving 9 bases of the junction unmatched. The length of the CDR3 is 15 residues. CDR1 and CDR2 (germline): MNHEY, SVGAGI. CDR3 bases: TGTGCCAGCAGGGGAAGGACAGGCATAAATGAAAAACTGTTTTTT. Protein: CASRGRTGINEKLFF.

The CDR3 here is CASSMSGGNYGYTF. The CDR3 nucleotides read TGTGCCAGTAGTATGAGTGGCGGGAACTATGGCTACACCTTC. The chain recombines TRBV19 with TRBJ1-2, with D hard to call. CDR1 is LNHDA, CDR2 SQIVND, per germline (reference sequence). There are 14 residues in the CDR3. V was pared by 3 bases and J by 2 bases, with 10 bases between.

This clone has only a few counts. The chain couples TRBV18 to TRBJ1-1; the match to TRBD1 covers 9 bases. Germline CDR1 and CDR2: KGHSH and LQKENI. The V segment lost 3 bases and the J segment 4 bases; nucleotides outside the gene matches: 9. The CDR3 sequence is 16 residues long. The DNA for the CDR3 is TGTGCCAGCTCACCCGTAAAGGGACAGGGAGTCACTGAAGCTTTCTTT. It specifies CASSPVKGQGVTEAFF.

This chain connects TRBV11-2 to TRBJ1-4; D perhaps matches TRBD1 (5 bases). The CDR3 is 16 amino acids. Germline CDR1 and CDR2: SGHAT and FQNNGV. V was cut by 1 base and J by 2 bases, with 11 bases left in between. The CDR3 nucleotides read TGTGCCAGCAGCTTAGGTACGGGGGTCACTAATGAAAAACTGTTTTTT. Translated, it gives CASSLGTGVTNEKLFF.